The present entry profiles one T cell receptor (beta chain) with its context. Per the authors' pipeline: Scientists estimated how many nucleated cells there were by amplifying reference gene primers. Clones were read by immunoSEQ multiplex PCR, and TCRdb kept only the in-frame ones, dropping some. D and trimming were read from the DNA, whereas the V and J calls and clone size are those reported in that table. This table has some 89,000 clones, approximately 90% appearing once. The data are from a study of blood T cell repertoires in COVID-19. Overall study context: Samples taken during acute and convalescent COVID-19 were collected in the United States, Italy and Spain. Nucleic acid was either cDNA or gDNA, and it came from T cells, B-cell-depleted T cells, or PBMCs.

This CDR3 has 13 amino acids. Per germline, CDR1 KGHSH and CDR2 LQKENI. V lost 0 bases and J 2 bases, leaving 5 bases between the germline ends. The receptor was isolated from a man between 45 and 60 years old with acute or convalescent COVID-19. The V and J genes are TRBV18 and TRBJ2-7; D is unresolved. Source material: peripheral blood. CDR3 coding DNA: TGTGCCAGCTCACCACCGGAGACCTACGAGCAGTACTTC. Protein product: CASSPPETYEQYF.